The source of this TCR beta chain is a study of T-cell memory formation after mild COVID-19. The CDR3 contains 17 residues. V trimming: 3 bases; J trimming: 8 bases; junction bases outside the gene matches: 11. Germline V gives CDR1 SGHDT, CDR2 YYEEEE. TCRdb reprocessed the 5' RACE reads with MiXCR, giving one entry per CDR3 protein. The sample lists around 400,000 distinct CDR3 sequences; approximately 24% were seen once. The TCR was taken from an adult woman who had mild COVID-19 (a few samples of this study predate the infection). Cell type and time point are not known. The sequenced material came from PBMCs or a T cell subset sorted from them (not recorded which). This sequence joins TRBV5-6 and TRBJ2-1; 13 nucleotides line up with TRBD2. The CDR3 nucleotides read TGTGCCAGCAGCTCGGGCCCCGGACTAGCGGGAGTGGATGAGCAGTTCTTC. This codes for CASSSGPGLAGVDEQFF.